Listed here are 18 T cell receptor beta chains from one sample, sequenced in a study of T cell changes during pregnancy in multiple sclerosis. Data came from immunoSEQ multiplex PCR; TCRdb stores just in-frame clones and leaves some out. The data contain about 62,000 clones, approximately 90% of them singletons. Sequencing was performed on peripheral blood, taken in the second trimester of pregnancy. The origin of the receptors is a female donor in good health, enrolled as a control in a pregnancy study.

On this clone: This sample also contains other DNA sequences that code for the same CDR3. J is TRBJ1-5 and V is TRBV6-1; possibly TRBD1 for D (6 bases). The CDR3 is 14 residues long. Looked up from germline, CDR1 is MNHNS and CDR2 is SASEGT. The V gene lost 7 bases and the J gene lost 1 base, with 11 bases spanning the gap. The CDR3 nucleotides are TGTGCCAGCAACCCGACAGGAAGCAATCAGCCCCAGCATTTT. Encoded protein: CASNPTGSNQPQHF.

The genes are TRBV10-3 and TRBJ1-5, with 8 bases aligning to TRBD1. With 5 bases clipped from V and 0 bases from J, the junction kept 12 bases outside the gene matches. CDR3 length equals 18 residues. Germline CDR1 is ENHRY and CDR2 is SYGVKD. The CDR3 loop is CAISQDRAPSDSNQPQHF. CDR3 sequence (DNA): TGTGCCATCAGTCAGGACAGGGCACCCAGCGATAGCAATCAGCCCCAGCATTTT.

The chain has TRBV7-9 and TRBJ2-7, with TRBD2 matching over 8 bases. CDR1 SEHNR and CDR2 FQNEAQ come from the germline V gene (reference sequence). J gave up 0 bases and V 1 base, and 8 bases lay outside the gene matches. The CDR3 runs to 17 residues. The CDR3: CASSLGPTSGISYEQYF. The CDR3 nucleotides are TGTGCCAGCAGCTTAGGACCCACTAGCGGAATCTCCTACGAGCAGTACTTC.

The chain recombines TRBV30 with TRBJ1-4, with 7 nucleotides matching TRBD1. Germline loops: CDR1 GTSNPN, CDR2 SVGIG (reference sequence). The CDR3 length is 17 residues. With V trimmed by 4 bases and J by 5 bases, 16 bases remained unmatched. The CDR3 region is CAWIPTTGAGGNEKLFF. CDR3 DNA sequence: TGTGCCTGGATTCCTACTACAGGGGCCGGCGGGAATGAAAAACTGTTTTTT.

In nucleotides, the CDR3 is TGTGCCAGCAGCGTAGACGGGACAGATACGCAGTATTTT. Its protein product is CASSVDGTDTQYF. The chain links TRBV9 to TRBJ2-3; the D is unclear. Trimming removed 0 bases from V and 3 bases from J, with 5 bases in between. Germline CDR1 is SGDLS and CDR2 is YYNGEE. The CDR3 loop spans 13 amino acids.

The gene calls are TRBV4-3 and TRBJ1-4; 7 bases agree with TRBD1. Trimming removed 0 bases from V and 5 bases from J; junction bases left unmatched: 6. This CDR3 comprises 16 residues. Germline V lookup: CDR1 LGHNA, CDR2 YSLEER. The CDR3 sequence: CASSQDSRQGNEKLFF. The CDR3 DNA sequence: TGCGCCAGCAGCCAAGATTCTCGACAGGGAAATGAAAAACTGTTTTTT.

Remarks on this clone: The sample carries other DNA sequences with the same CDR3. CDR3: CASSFGETQYF. DNA of the CDR3: TGCGCCAGCAGCTTCGGAGAGACCCAGTACTTC. V and J are TRBV5-1 and TRBJ2-5; D uncertain. This CDR3 comprises 11 residues. V was cut by 2 bases and J by 4 bases, with 3 bases left in between. Germline V gene data show CDR1 as SGHRS and CDR2 as YFSETQ. The full variable domain, rest sourced from reference TRBV5-1 and TRBJ2-5, is KAGVTQTPRYLIKTRGQQVTLSCSPISGHRSVSWYQQTPGQGLQFLFEYFSETQRNKGNFPGRFSGRQFSNSRSEMNVSTLELGDSALYLCASSFGETQYFGPGTRLLVL.

This chain connects TRBV7-9 to TRBJ1-5; a possible D gene is TRBD1 (6 bases). Deletions cut 6 bases from V and 3 bases from J, with 12 bases between. This CDR3 comprises 14 residues. Germline V gene lookup returns CDR1 SEHNR and CDR2 FQNEAQ (reference sequence). CDR3 nucleotides: TGTGCCAGCAGTGCTGACAGGACCAATCAGCCCCAGCATTTT. As protein: CASSADRTNQPQHF.

The chain has TRBV9 and TRBJ2-7, with 8 bases aligning to TRBD2. Losses at the gene ends were 0 bases for V and 4 bases for J; bases not matched to a gene: 3. The CDR3 contains 14 residues. CDR1 is SGDLS and CDR2 is YYNGEE in the germline V gene. The CDR3 bases are TGTGCCAGCAGCGTAGCGGGAGGGCCTTACGAGCAGTACTTC. This sequence encodes CASSVAGGPYEQYF.

V usage is TRBV19 and J usage is TRBJ1-1; no firm D call. CDR3 length: 11 amino acids. Germline CDR1 and CDR2: LNHDA and SQIVND (reference sequence). Deletions cut 11 bases from V and 0 bases from J, with 7 bases between. The CDR3 region has the DNA TGTGCCGGAACAGTGAACACTGAAGCTTTCTTT. This sequence encodes CAGTVNTEAFF.

This sequence joins TRBV5-8 and TRBJ2-3, with 11 bases that match TRBD2. From germline, CDR1 is SGHTS and CDR2 YDEGEE. Losses at the gene ends were 4 bases for V and 5 bases for J; bases not matched to a gene: 3. The CDR3 runs to 14 residues. CDR3 protein: CASSLLAGVDTQYF. The DNA of the CDR3 is TGTGCCAGCAGCCTACTAGCGGGGGTAGATACGCAGTATTTT.

The rearrangement joins TRBV5-5 to TRBJ1-2, with D possibly being TRBD1 (5 bases). The CDR3 is 14 amino acids. Trimming cost V 7 bases and J 5 bases, with 18 bases left between them. Germline CDR1 is SGHKS and CDR2 is YYEKEE (reference sequence). CDR3 amino acids: CASPVRGVRYGYTF. CDR3 DNA sequence: TGTGCCAGCCCAGTGCGGGGGGTAAGGTATGGCTACACCTTC.

This sequence joins TRBV6-1 and TRBJ2-5, with 9 bases lining up with TRBD1. Germline CDR1 and CDR2: MNHNS and SASEGT. The V gene end was trimmed by 4 bases and the J gene end by 13 bases; junction bases not matched to a gene: 4. This CDR3 region has 11 residues. The chain's CDR3 is CASSGGQGSYF. CDR3 sequence (DNA): TGTGCCAGCAGTGGAGGACAGGGGTCGTACTTC.

The V and J genes are TRBV19 and TRBJ2-7; 7 bases line up with TRBD2. The germline gives CDR1 LNHDA, CDR2 SQIVND (reference sequence). V shed 5 bases, J shed 6 bases, and the junction held 10 bases outside the gene matches. The CDR3 has 14 amino acids. CDR3 loop: CASSPSGTSGEQYF. The CDR3 DNA is TGTGCCAGTAGTCCTAGCGGAACCTCGGGCGAGCAGTACTTC.

As DNA, the CDR3 is TGTGCCAGCAGTGACCGACTAGCTGACTACGAGCAGTACTTC. Its translation: CASSDRLADYEQYF. V usage is TRBV2 and J usage is TRBJ2-7; 7 nucleotides line up with TRBD2. The trim removed 3 bases at V and 3 bases at J, leaving 5 bases unmatched. The germline gives CDR1 SNHLY, CDR2 FYNNEI. The CDR3 is 14 amino acids.

Written as DNA, the CDR3 is TGTGCCAGCAGCGCGACAGGGGGGGAACAGCCCCAGCATTTT. Encoded protein: CASSATGGEQPQHF. The chain is built from TRBV2 and TRBJ1-5; 9 bases agree with TRBD1. Trimming took 6 bases from V and 7 from J; bases not matched to a gene: 7. The CDR3 length is 14 residues. Germline lookup yields CDR1 SNHLY and CDR2 FYNNEI.

V is TRBV19 and J is TRBJ1-3, with a possible D match to TRBD1 (5 bases). Germline CDR1 LNHDA, CDR2 SQIVND (reference sequence). This CDR3 contains 15 residues. V shed 5 bases and J shed 4 bases, with 15 bases lying between them. This CDR3 is CASSYGGVVGNTIYF. The CDR3 DNA is TGTGCCAGTAGTTACGGAGGGGTGGTCGGAAACACCATATATTTT.

The rearrangement joins TRBV30 to TRBJ2-7; maybe TRBD1 (6 bases). V lost 4 bases and J lost 6, with 22 bases in between. This CDR3 has 15 amino acids. Germline values: CDR1 GTSNPN, CDR2 SVGIG (reference sequence). The CDR3: CAWNAGDNSGTEQYF. The CDR3 nucleotides are TGTGCCTGGAACGCCGGGGACAACTCCGGAACCGAGCAGTACTTC.